The 2 T cell receptor beta chains reported below all come from one sample, sequenced in a study of blood T cell repertoires in COVID-19. Sequenced by immunoSEQ multiplex PCR; TCRdb stores in-frame clones only, minus some. The data contain around 300,000 clones, 80% to 90% of them singletons. Sequencing used peripheral blood. The receptors shown here come from a man between 50 and 59 years old with active or convalescent COVID-19.

CDR3 sequence reads: CASSNQGGYNTEAFF. CDR3 sequence (DNA): TGTGCCAGCTCTAACCAAGGAGGGTACAACACTGAAGCTTTCTTT. The chain recombines TRBV18 with TRBJ1-1; D is uncertain. Trimming shortened V by 6 bases and J by 2 bases, and 16 bases separated the two germline ends. Germline lookup yields CDR1 KGHSH and CDR2 LQKENI. The CDR3 contains 15 residues.

The CDR3 sequence: CASSPYRTYNSPLHF. Written as DNA, the CDR3 is TGTGCCAGCTCACCATACAGAACCTATAATTCACCCCTCCACTTT. This chain links TRBV18 with TRBJ1-6; D gene uncertain. CDR3 length equals 15 residues. V gave up 2 bases and J gave up 2 bases, with 7 bases separating them. In germline, CDR1 is KGHSH, CDR2 LQKENI. Variable domain in full (rest from reference TRBV18 and TRBJ1-6): NAGVMQNPRHLVRRRGQEARLRCSPMKGHSHVYWYRQLPEEGLKFMVYLQKENIIDESGMPKERFSAEFPKEGPSILRIQQVVRGDSAAYFCASSPYRTYNSPLHFGNGTRLTVT.